The entry below describes one T cell receptor beta chain. The antigen remains undetermined. Templates that were synthetic TCR analogs were spiked into each PCR. Clones were read by immunoSEQ multiplex PCR, and TCRdb kept only the in-frame ones, dropping some. The table records fewer than 90,000 clones, 80% to 95% of them present only once. The sample comes from a study of PD-L1 blockade in urothelial cancer. Background on the study: Treatment start was followed by blood analysis at 3 weeks (second dose) and again at 6 weeks. The median number of T cells present in blood samples was around 150,000. General observations from the study: At 3 weeks on treatment, tumor-associated clones expanded more with durable benefit.

Described time point: peripheral blood 6 weeks after treatment start. The CDR3 contains 18 residues. CDR1 is SGHVS and CDR2 is FQNEAQ in the germline V gene. V lost 2 bases, J lost 0 bases, and 17 bases lay in between. This receptor was obtained from a woman older than 75 with urothelial cancer. The material sequenced was PBMCs, taken around atezolizumab (anti-PD-L1) treatment. The chain combines TRBV7-8 with TRBJ2-1; a possible D gene is TRBD2 (6 bases). The CDR3 nucleotides are TGTGCCAGCAGCTTAACTTCTTCTGGAGGGAACTCCTACAATGAGCAGTTCTTC. This translates into CASSLTSSGGNSYNEQFF.